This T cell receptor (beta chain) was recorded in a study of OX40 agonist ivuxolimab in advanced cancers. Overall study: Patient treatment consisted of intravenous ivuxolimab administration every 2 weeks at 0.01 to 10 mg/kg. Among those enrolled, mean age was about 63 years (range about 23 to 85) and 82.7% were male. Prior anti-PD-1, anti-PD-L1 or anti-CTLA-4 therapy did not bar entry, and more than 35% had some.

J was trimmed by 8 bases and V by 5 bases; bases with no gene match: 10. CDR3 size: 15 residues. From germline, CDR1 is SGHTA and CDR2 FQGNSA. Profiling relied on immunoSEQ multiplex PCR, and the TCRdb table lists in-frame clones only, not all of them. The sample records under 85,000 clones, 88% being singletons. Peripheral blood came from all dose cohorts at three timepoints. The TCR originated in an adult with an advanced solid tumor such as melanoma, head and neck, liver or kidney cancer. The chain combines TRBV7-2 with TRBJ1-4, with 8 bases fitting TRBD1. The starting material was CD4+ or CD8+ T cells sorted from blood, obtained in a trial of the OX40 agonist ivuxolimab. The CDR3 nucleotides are TGTGCCAGCAGCCCCCGTCAGGGGGCAGGCGAAAAACTGTTTTTT. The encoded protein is CASSPRQGAGEKLFF.